This T cell receptor (beta chain) was recorded in a study of shared clonotypes between healthy human individuals. This CDR3 spans 13 amino acids. V was cut by 2 bases and J by 4 bases, with 8 bases left in between. The germline CDR1 and CDR2 sequences are LNHDA and SQIVND (reference sequence). Assay: immunoSEQ multiplex PCR; the TCRdb copy retains only in-frame clones and omits some. The top ten hold 1.5% to 2% of the sample, which has about 700,000 clones, around 72% seen once. Worth noting for this clone: Its antigen is currently unknown.

Regarding the study as a whole: Sorted-subset sequencing was shown by rarefaction to be incomplete despite large depth.

Sample: memory CD4+ T cells sorted from blood. Subset meaning: CD45RA-negative fraction. The genes are TRBV19 and TRBJ2-5; a possible D gene is TRBD1 (6 bases). This TCR derives from a woman in her twenties or thirties in good health. CDR3 loop: CASSIFRGETQYF. CDR3 DNA sequence: TGTGCCAGTAGTATATTCAGGGGAGAGACCCAGTACTTC.